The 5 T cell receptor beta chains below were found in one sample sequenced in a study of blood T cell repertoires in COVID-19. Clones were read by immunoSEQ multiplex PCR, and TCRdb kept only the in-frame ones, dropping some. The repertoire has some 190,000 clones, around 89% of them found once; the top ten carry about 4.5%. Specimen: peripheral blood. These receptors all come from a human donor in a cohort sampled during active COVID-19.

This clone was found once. CDR3 sequence: CASSQLSPNGTTNYEQYF. The CDR3 DNA is TGCGCCAGCAGTCAACTCAGCCCAAACGGGACTACCAACTACGAGCAGTACTTC. This chain uses TRBV4-3 with TRBJ2-7, with 7 nucleotides matching TRBD2. Germline trimming cut 6 bases from V and 3 bases from J; bases unmatched to any gene: 20. Germline-derived CDR1 and CDR2 are LGHNA and YSLEER. The CDR3 consists of 18 residues.

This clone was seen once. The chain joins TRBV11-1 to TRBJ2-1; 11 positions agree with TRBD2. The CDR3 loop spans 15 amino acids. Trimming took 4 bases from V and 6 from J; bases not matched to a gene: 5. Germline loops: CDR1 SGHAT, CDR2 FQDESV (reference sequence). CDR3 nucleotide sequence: TGTGCCAGCAGCTACCGACTAGCGGGAAGCAATGAGCAGTTCTTC. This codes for CASSYRLAGSNEQFF.

This CDR3 reads CASSTGLQETQYF. The CDR3 nucleotides are TGCGCCAGCAGCACGGGACTGCAAGAGACCCAGTACTTC. The chain couples TRBV4-1 to TRBJ2-5, with D perhaps TRBD2 (6 bases). Germline CDR1 reads MGHRA; CDR2 reads YSYEKL. V lost 5 bases to trimming and J lost 2 bases, with 9 bases between them. The CDR3 has 13 amino acids.

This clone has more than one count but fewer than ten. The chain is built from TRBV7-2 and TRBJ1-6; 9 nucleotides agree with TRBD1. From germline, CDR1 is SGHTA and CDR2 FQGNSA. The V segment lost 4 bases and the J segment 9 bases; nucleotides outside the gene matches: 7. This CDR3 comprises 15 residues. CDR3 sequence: CASSSWGQGSSPLHF. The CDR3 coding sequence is TGTGCCAGCAGCTCCTGGGGACAGGGAAGTTCACCCCTCCACTTT.

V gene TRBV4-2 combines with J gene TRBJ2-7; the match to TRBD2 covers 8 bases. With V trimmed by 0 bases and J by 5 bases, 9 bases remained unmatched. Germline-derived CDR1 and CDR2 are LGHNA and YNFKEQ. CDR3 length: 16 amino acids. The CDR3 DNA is TGTGCCAGCAGCCAAGAATGGCGGGAGGTACCCCACGAGCAGTACTTC. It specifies CASSQEWREVPHEQYF.